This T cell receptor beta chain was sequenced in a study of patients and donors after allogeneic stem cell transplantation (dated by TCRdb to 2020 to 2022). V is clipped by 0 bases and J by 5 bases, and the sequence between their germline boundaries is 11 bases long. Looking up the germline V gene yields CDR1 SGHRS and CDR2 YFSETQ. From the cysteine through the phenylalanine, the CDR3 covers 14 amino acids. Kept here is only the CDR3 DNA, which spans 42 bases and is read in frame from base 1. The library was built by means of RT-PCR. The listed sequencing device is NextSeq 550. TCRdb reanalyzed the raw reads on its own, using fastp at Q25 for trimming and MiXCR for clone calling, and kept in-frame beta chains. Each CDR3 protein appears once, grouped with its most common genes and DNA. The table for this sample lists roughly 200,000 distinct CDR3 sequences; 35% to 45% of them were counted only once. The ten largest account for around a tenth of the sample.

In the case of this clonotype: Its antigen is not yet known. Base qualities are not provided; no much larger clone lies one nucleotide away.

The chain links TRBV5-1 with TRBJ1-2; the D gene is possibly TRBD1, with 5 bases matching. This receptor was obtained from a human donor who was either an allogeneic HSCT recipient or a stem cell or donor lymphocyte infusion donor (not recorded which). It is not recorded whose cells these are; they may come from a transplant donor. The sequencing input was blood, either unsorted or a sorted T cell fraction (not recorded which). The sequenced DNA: TGCGCCAGCAGCTTGGTTACAGACAGTTATGGCTACACCTTC. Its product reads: CASSLVTDSYGYTF.